The subject of this entry is one T cell receptor beta chain. As yet, its antigen is unknown. This sample is part of a study of vaccination effects on CD4 cells after COVID-19. Antigen-specific CD4+ T cells were expanded with viral peptide pools in the ViraFEST assay before sequencing. Upon completion of roughly ten days in culture, CD4+ T cells were isolated. Infection with SARS-CoV-2 occurred in the person between March and December 2020, and PCR confirmed it. Clones were read by immunoSEQ multiplex PCR, and TCRdb kept only the in-frame ones, dropping some. The sample has nearly 45,000 clones, under 80% seen once. Here the sequenced sample was CD4+ T cells from PBMCs cultured with a peptide pool, taken before COVID-19 vaccination. The sequence derives from a human donor who had a prior SARS-CoV-2 infection.

This chain's CDR3 is CASSPGTARFDEQFF. The CDR3 DNA follows: TGTGCCAGCAGCCCTGGGACAGCCCGATTCGATGAGCAGTTCTTC. The genes are TRBV7-2 and TRBJ2-1; 7 positions match TRBD1. The CDR3 runs to 15 residues. From germline, CDR1 is SGHTA and CDR2 FQGNSA. Trimming at V came to 5 bases and at J to 8 bases, leaving 12 bases not matched to a gene.